The 29 T cell receptor beta chains below come from one sample, sequenced in a study of T cells after posttransplantation cyclophosphamide. Clones were read by immunoSEQ multiplex PCR, and TCRdb kept only the in-frame ones, dropping some. The table lists under 50,000 clones, with no singletons. Sequenced material: PBMCs. All receptors come from a middle-aged man in good health, CMV-negative, and a related stem cell transplant donor.

This clone was seen ten or more times. The gene calls are TRBV28 and TRBJ2-1, with 12 bases identical to TRBD2. Germline trimming cut 5 bases from V and 1 base from J; bases unmatched to any gene: 9. Germline CDR1 and CDR2: MDHEN and SYDVKM. The CDR3 consists of 18 residues. CDR3 amino acids: CASSLLAGGQASYNEQFF. In DNA, the CDR3 is TGTGCCAGCAGTCTCCTAGCGGGAGGGCAGGCGTCCTACAATGAGCAGTTCTTC.

This clone was observed at least ten times. The chain is built from TRBV6-4 and TRBJ2-1, with 11 positions matching TRBD2. The germline gives CDR1 MRHNA, CDR2 SNTAGT. The junction had 10 bases not matched to a gene; V was cut back by 3 bases and J by 6 bases. This CDR3 spans 17 amino acids. Written as DNA, the CDR3 is TGTGCCAGCAGTGATCAATGGACTAGCGGGCGTCTCAATGAGCAGTTCTTC. Amino acids: CASSDQWTSGRLNEQFF.

In its sample, this clone was seen many times. The chain has TRBV7-2 and TRBJ2-1, with a weak D call TRBD2 (5 bases). The CDR3 sequence is 14 residues long. V was clipped by 6 bases and J by 5 bases, with 14 bases between them. Germline-derived CDR1 and CDR2 are SGHTA and FQGNSA. CDR3 sequence reads: CASRGGGPDNEQFF. CDR3 nucleotides: TGTGCCAGCAGGGGCGGAGGACCTGACAATGAGCAGTTCTTC.

This clone was seen ten or more times. The genes are TRBV9 and TRBJ1-2, with D possibly being TRBD1 (5 bases). The CDR3 length is 13 residues. V lost 0 bases and J lost 6, with 9 bases in between. The germline CDR1 and CDR2 sequences are SGDLS and YYNGEE. CDR3: CASSVASGDGYTF. Here the CDR3 DNA reads TGTGCCAGCAGCGTAGCTTCGGGGGATGGCTACACCTTC.

As for this clone: This likely traces to a read error, being one base from a far larger clone. The chain uses TRBV30 and TRBJ2-7, with D possibly TRBD2 on 6 matching bases. The DNA end favors TRBJ2-1, so the J call may be wrong. The CDR3 is 12 amino acids. The V gene's germline CDR1 is GTSNPN and CDR2 SVGIG (reference sequence). Written as DNA, the CDR3 is TGTGCCTGGAGTGTTGGGGGGTACGAGCAGTTCTTC. Its protein is CAWSVGGYEQFF.

This clone was detected many times. V gene TRBV19 combines with J gene TRBJ1-6; D perhaps matches TRBD1 (5 bases). Trimming stripped 4 bases from V and 7 bases from J, with 11 bases between. Germline V gene data show CDR1 as LNHDA and CDR2 as SQIVND (reference sequence). There are 14 residues in the CDR3. The CDR3 DNA sequence: TGTGCCAGTAGTAGGGGGGACCGAAATTCACCCCTCCACTTT. Protein product: CASSRGDRNSPLHF. Looking up the rest from reference TRBV19 and TRBJ1-6 gives the full variable domain: DGGITQSPKYLFRKEGQNVTLSCEQNLNHDAMYWYRQDPGQGLRLIYYSQIVNDFQKGDIAEGYSVSREKKESFPLTVTSAQKNPTAFYLCASSRGDRNSPLHFGNGTRLTVT.

This clone was seen at least ten times. The chain has TRBV19 and TRBJ2-2; a weak D match, TRBD1 (6 bases). The germline V gene encodes CDR1 LNHDA and CDR2 SQIVND (reference sequence). Deletions cut 4 bases from V and 6 bases from J, with 9 bases between. The CDR3 loop spans 13 amino acids. CDR3 loop: CASSTYRAGELFF. CDR3 coding DNA: TGTGCCAGTAGTACCTACAGGGCCGGGGAGCTGTTTTTT.

This clone was counted many times. This sequence joins TRBV7-9 and TRBJ2-1; 9 nucleotides line up with TRBD1. CDR1 and CDR2 (germline): SEHNR, FQNEAQ (reference sequence). This CDR3 spans 14 amino acids. J was trimmed by 7 bases and V by 5 bases; bases with no gene match: 6. CDR3 coding DNA: TGTGCCAGCAGCCTCCCGGGACAGGGAAATGAGCAGTTCTTC. Translation gives CASSLPGQGNEQFF.

This clone was seen many times. V is TRBV5-8 and J is TRBJ2-5, with TRBD1 identical over 7 bases. CDR1 is SGHTS and CDR2 is YDEGEE in the germline V gene. The CDR3 covers 16 residues. V lost 4 bases and J lost 4; bases outside the gene matches: 13. This CDR3 is CASSPRVNRGTETQYF. CDR3 in DNA: TGTGCCAGCAGCCCGAGAGTAAACAGGGGTACAGAGACCCAGTACTTC.

This clone was seen ten or more times. The genes are TRBV19 and TRBJ2-7; a weak D match, TRBD1 (5 bases). CDR3 length equals 14 residues. V dropped 0 bases and J dropped 2 bases, with 8 bases sitting between them. Per the germline V gene, CDR1 is LNHDA and CDR2 is SQIVND (reference sequence). This CDR3 reads CASSIDWGTYEQYF. For the CDR3, the DNA is TGTGCCAGTAGTATAGATTGGGGCACCTACGAGCAGTACTTC.

This clone was seen many times. V usage is TRBV6-1 and J usage is TRBJ2-3; no clear D gene. Germline lookup yields CDR1 MNHNS and CDR2 SASEGT. CDR3 length: 15 amino acids. V lost 1 base to trimming and J lost 5 bases, with 13 bases between them. For the CDR3, the DNA is TGTGCCAGCAGTGAAGGCTGGGCAGTGGAAGATACGCAGTATTTT. Translated: CASSEGWAVEDTQYF.

This clone has a count of ten or more. J is TRBJ2-7 and V is TRBV6-5; 7 bases line up with TRBD2. J lost 2 bases, V lost 5 bases, and 9 bases had no gene match. Germline CDR1 and CDR2: MNHEY and SVGAGI. The CDR3 totals 15 residues. As DNA, the CDR3 is TGTGCCAGCAGTCCCCTAGCGGACCTTACCTACGAGCAGTACTTC. Translating it yields CASSPLADLTYEQYF.

The table lists this clone with many counts. V gene TRBV10-1 combines with J gene TRBJ2-1, with 8 positions matching TRBD1. In germline, CDR1 is WNHNN, CDR2 SYGVQD (reference sequence). This CDR3 has 14 residues. Trimming removed 4 bases from V and 7 bases from J; junction bases left unmatched: 6. The CDR3 coding sequence is TGCGCCAGCAGTGGGACAGGGTATCCTAATGAGCAGTTCTTC. Residues: CASSGTGYPNEQFF.

This clone showed up many times. V is TRBV19 and J is TRBJ1-3; no reliable D call. Per the germline V gene, CDR1 is LNHDA and CDR2 is SQIVND (reference sequence). Trimming pared 2 bases from V and 0 bases from J, leaving 8 bases between. The CDR3 runs to 15 residues. The CDR3 coding sequence is TGTGCCAGTAGTATACACAGCTACTCTGGAAACACCATATATTTT. This encodes CASSIHSYSGNTIYF.

This clone was found many times. V gene TRBV19 combines with J gene TRBJ2-5, with D possibly TRBD1 on 6 matching bases. V lost 0 bases, J lost 4 bases, and 9 bases lay in between. CDR1 and CDR2 (germline): LNHDA, SQIVND (reference sequence). This CDR3 comprises 14 residues. The CDR3 coding sequence is TGTGCCAGTAGTATAGAGGCAGGGGTAGAGACCCAGTACTTC. It encodes CASSIEAGVETQYF.

This clone was seen ten or more times. J is TRBJ2-1 and V is TRBV5-8, with a weak D call TRBD1 (5 bases). The CDR3 has 14 residues. Germline loops: CDR1 SGHTS, CDR2 YDEGEE. V lost 0 bases and J lost 15, with 19 bases in between. CDR3 protein: CASSLDGPDLGRFF. The CDR3 region has the DNA TGTGCCAGCAGCTTGGATGGGCCAGATCTGGGGCGGTTCTTC.

This clone was detected ten times or more. The CDR3, as DNA: TGTGCCAGCAGCTTGGCCGGAGGGAGTCTCTACGAGCAGTACTTC. Translation: CASSLAGGSLYEQYF. This chain joins TRBV5-5 and TRBJ2-7; tentative D call: TRBD2 (6 bases). The ends were cut back, 0 bases at V and 3 bases at J, with 13 bases in the middle. This CDR3 is 15 amino acids long. CDR1 and CDR2 from the germline V gene are SGHKS and YYEKEE (reference sequence).

This clone was counted only a few times. The J gene is TRBJ2-5, the V gene TRBV27, with D tentatively TRBD1 (6 bases). The end of the DNA aligns better with TRBJ2-7, so the J call may be wrong. Germline V lookup: CDR1 MNHEY, CDR2 SMNVEV (reference sequence). This CDR3 is built from 13 residues. The CDR3 loop is CASMPGTPYEQYF. The CDR3 DNA sequence: TGTGCCAGCATGCCCGGGACACCCTACGAGCAGTACTTC.

The sample holds many counts of this clone. This rearrangement joins TRBV28 to TRBJ2-7; a weak D match, TRBD2 (5 bases). CDR3 length: 14 residues. Germline assignment: CDR1 MDHEN and CDR2 SYDVKM. V gave up 2 bases and J gave up 5 bases, with 13 bases separating them. Written as DNA, the CDR3 is TGTGCCAGCAGTTTAGTTAGAGGGCTCAACGAGCAGTACTTC. This encodes CASSLVRGLNEQYF.

J is TRBJ2-3 and V is TRBV2; 8 bases map to TRBD2. Germline loops: CDR1 SNHLY, CDR2 FYNNEI. The CDR3 has 15 residues. The V and J ends lost 6 bases and 5 bases, in that order; junction bases with no gene match: 10. In nucleotides, the CDR3 is TGTGCCAGCAGCCTCCTAGCGGGTGCAGGAGATACGCAGTATTTT. Protein product: CASSLLAGAGDTQYF.

In its sample, this clone was seen many times. The chain combines TRBV7-2 with TRBJ2-5; D unclear. V was pared by 5 bases and J by 2 bases, with 9 bases between. The CDR3 consists of 13 residues. Germline V gives CDR1 SGHTA, CDR2 FQGNSA. CDR3 nucleotide sequence: TGTGCCAGCAGCCCCGTCACTCAAGAGACCCAGTACTTC. It specifies CASSPVTQETQYF.

This clone has at least ten counts. The V gene is TRBV7-9, the J gene TRBJ2-2; 10 bases fit TRBD1. This CDR3 region has 15 residues. Germline V gene data show CDR1 as SEHNR and CDR2 as FQNEAQ (reference sequence). V shed 4 bases and J 2 bases; nucleotides not matched to a gene: 1. This CDR3 reads CASSWTGGNTGELFF. The CDR3 nucleotides read TGTGCCAGCAGCTGGACAGGGGGTAACACCGGGGAGCTGTTTTTT.

At least ten counts were recorded for this clone. V is TRBV7-2 and J is TRBJ1-4; D is unclear. Trimming left V 1 base short and J 8 bases short, with 8 bases between. The germline CDR1 and CDR2 sequences are SGHTA and FQGNSA. This CDR3 region has 13 residues. CDR3 loop: CASSLDSLEKLFF. The CDR3 region has the DNA TGTGCCAGCAGCTTAGACTCACTCGAAAAACTGTTTTTT.

This clone was found many times. The gene calls are TRBV7-2 and TRBJ1-1; no reliable D call. V was shortened by 6 bases and J by 1 base, with 15 bases between the two germline ends. Germline V gene data show CDR1 as SGHTA and CDR2 as FQGNSA. This CDR3 is built from 15 residues. The CDR3 reads CASSQHSQANTEAFF. In DNA, the CDR3 is TGTGCCAGCAGTCAGCACTCTCAGGCGAACACTGAAGCTTTCTTT.

This clone was seen ten or more times. V gene TRBV6-6 combines with J gene TRBJ2-5, with D possibly TRBD2 on 6 matching bases. From germline, CDR1 is MNHNY and CDR2 SVGAGI (reference sequence). The CDR3 has 14 amino acids. The ends were cut back, 7 bases at V and 7 bases at J, with 19 bases in the middle. The CDR3 protein is CASTPGGPLGTQYF. The DNA of the CDR3 is TGTGCCAGCACCCCCGGGGGACCTCTGGGGACCCAGTACTTC.

This clone was detected ten times or more. The chain combines TRBV7-9 with TRBJ1-2, with D possibly matching TRBD1 (5 bases). The CDR3 extends over 14 amino acids. V lost 4 bases to trimming and J lost 4 bases, with 13 bases between them. Per germline, CDR1 SEHNR and CDR2 FQNEAQ (reference sequence). In nucleotides, the CDR3 is TGTGCCAGCAGCTCCTTGGGACTGTTCTATGGCTACACCTTC. Amino acid sequence: CASSSLGLFYGYTF. The full variable domain, rest sourced from reference TRBV7-9 and TRBJ1-2, is DTGVSQNPRHKITKRGQNVTFRCDPISEHNRLYWYRQTLGQGPEFLTYFQNEAQLEKSRLLSDRFSAERPKGSFSTLEIQRTEQGDSAMYLCASSSLGLFYGYTFGSGTRLTVV.

This clone was found many times. The chain combines TRBV14 with TRBJ1-5; D remains ambiguous. The V gene lost 0 bases and the J gene lost 7 bases, with 7 bases spanning the gap. The CDR3 totals 13 residues. The germline gives CDR1 SGHDN, CDR2 FVKESK. As DNA, the CDR3 is TGTGCCAGCAGCCAAGATACGGGGCAGCCCCAGCATTTT. It is translated as CASSQDTGQPQHF.

In its sample, this clone was seen many times. The chain is built from TRBV6-6 and TRBJ1-5; D is perhaps TRBD1 (6 bases). Germline assignment: CDR1 MNHNY and CDR2 SVGAGI (reference sequence). Deletions cut 1 base from V and 7 bases from J, with 11 bases between. CDR3 length equals 14 residues. Written as DNA, the CDR3 is TGTGCCAGCAGTTACTTCGACAGGAGGCAGCCCCAGCATTTT. Protein product: CASSYFDRRQPQHF.

There are many counts of this clone. The genes are TRBV19 and TRBJ1-5, with D possibly being TRBD1 (6 bases). CDR3 length: 15 residues. V was trimmed by 6 bases and J by 0 bases, leaving 12 bases between them. CDR1 and CDR2 (germline): LNHDA, SQIVND (reference sequence). In DNA, the CDR3 is TGTGCCAGTAGCACCGGACAGAATAGCAATCAGCCCCAGCATTTT. This codes for CASSTGQNSNQPQHF.